These T cell receptor beta chains were read from a single sample in a study of human T cells and chemical hapten exposure. TCRdb re-derived calls from the RACE reads in MiXCR, one entry per CDR3 protein. This table has more than 150,000 distinct CDR3 sequences, about 25% appearing once. The source material was whole blood, sampled in connection with sensitization to the hapten diphenylcyclopropenone (DPC). The receptors stem from a woman aged 40 to 50 with alopecia areata. Some clones in this sample may be carry-over from other donors' samples. Each CDR3 is given with its conserved first and last residue.

V gene: TRBV7-2
J gene: TRBJ2-7
CDR3 protein: CASSPPSSGRANEQYF

V gene: TRBV28
J gene: TRBJ2-5
CDR3 protein: CASSLYGQYLQETQYF

V gene: TRBV4-1
J gene: TRBJ2-3
CDR3 protein: CASSQDLLDTQYF

V gene: TRBV29-1
J gene: TRBJ2-6
CDR3 protein: CSVVWEAGANVLTF

V gene: TRBV27
J gene: TRBJ2-2
CDR3 protein: CASSLGWRLVDTGELFF

V gene: TRBV5-6
J gene: TRBJ1-3
CDR3 protein: CASSRTGVGNTIYF

V gene: TRBV7-2
J gene: TRBJ2-1
CDR3 protein: CASSLVGNNPTEQFF

V gene: TRBV10-3
J gene: TRBJ2-1
CDR3 protein: CAISELVGRLAGVGEQFF

V gene: TRBV10-3
J gene: TRBJ1-6
CDR3 protein: CAISQRGVDSPLHF

V gene: TRBV28
J gene: TRBJ2-2
CDR3 protein: CASSLPHPGRTGTGELFF

V gene: TRBV6-5
J gene: TRBJ1-1
CDR3 protein: CASSYTRQGRTEAFF